This is a list of T cell receptor beta chains from one sample in a study of sequential checkpoint blockade in melanoma. Some clones are missing from TCRdb's copy, which holds only in-frame ones; the method was immunoSEQ multiplex PCR. The sample records about 40,000 clones, 70% to 90% being singletons. This specimen consisted of CD8+ T cells sorted from blood (inferred from file names), obtained from a patient given nivolumab and ipilimumab in sequence. All receptors come from a human donor with melanoma. The CDR3 runs from the conserved cysteine through the conserved F or W. The order of the fields is V gene, clone size, J gene, D gene, CDR3 protein, CDR3 DNA. The D gene is left open where the match is weak. Expanded clones are given a class, and other clones once, few, many or no size at all.

v_gene: TRBV13
abundance: -
j_gene: TRBJ1-1
d_gene: -
CDR3aa: CASSLTSTEAFF
CDR3nt: TGTGCCAGCAGCTTAACTTCGACTGAAGCTTTCTTT

v_gene: TRBV9
abundance: -
j_gene: TRBJ1-3
d_gene: -
CDR3aa: CASSVPPDGETPIYF
CDR3nt: TGTGCCAGCAGCGTTCCTCCGGATGGAGAGACCCCCATATATTTT

v_gene: TRBV7-9
abundance: -
j_gene: TRBJ2-7
d_gene: TRBD1
CDR3aa: CASSLGTGMRYEQYF
CDR3nt: TGTGCCAGCAGCTTAGGGACAGGAATGAGGTACGAGCAGTACTTC

v_gene: TRBV7-2
abundance: -
j_gene: TRBJ2-3
d_gene: TRBD2
CDR3aa: CASSVLAGGTDTQYF
CDR3nt: TGTGCCAGCAGCGTGCTGGCGGGAGGGACAGATACGCAGTATTTT

v_gene: TRBV4-1
abundance: few
j_gene: TRBJ2-3
d_gene: -
CDR3aa: CASSQDPRVIDTQYF
CDR3nt: TGCGCCAGCAGCCAAGACCCCAGGGTAATAGATACGCAGTATTTT

v_gene: TRBV27
abundance: -
j_gene: TRBJ2-7
d_gene: -
CDR3aa: CASSPDTNHYEQYF
CDR3nt: TGTGCCAGCAGTCCGGACACGAATCACTACGAGCAGTACTTC

v_gene: TRBV9
abundance: -
j_gene: TRBJ2-3
d_gene: TRBD2
CDR3aa: CASSAPLAGVGGTDTQYF
CDR3nt: TGTGCCAGCAGCGCCCCCCTAGCGGGAGTCGGAGGAACAGATACGCAGTATTTT

v_gene: TRBV7-7
abundance: -
j_gene: TRBJ1-4
d_gene: -
CDR3aa: CASSLGLGEKLFF
CDR3nt: TGTGCTAGCAGCTTAGGTCTCGGGGAAAAACTGTTTTTT

v_gene: TRBV4-1
abundance: -
j_gene: TRBJ2-1
d_gene: TRBD2
CDR3aa: CASSQGPAGVDEQFF
CDR3nt: TGCGCCAGCAGCCAAGGCCCGGCGGGAGTGGATGAGCAGTTCTTC

v_gene: TRBV27
abundance: -
j_gene: TRBJ1-1
d_gene: TRBD1
CDR3aa: CASSLSGDSEAFF
CDR3nt: TGTGCCAGCAGTTTATCGGGGGACAGTGAAGCTTTCTTT

v_gene: TRBV10-3
abundance: -
j_gene: TRBJ2-7
d_gene: TRBD2
CDR3aa: CAISMTSETYEQYF
CDR3nt: TGTGCCATCAGTATGACTAGCGAGACCTACGAGCAGTACTTC

v_gene: TRBV7-9
abundance: -
j_gene: TRBJ2-7
d_gene: TRBD2
CDR3aa: CASSPPGLAGGEQYF
CDR3nt: TGTGCCAGCAGCCCGCCTGGGCTAGCGGGAGGCGAGCAGTACTTC

v_gene: TRBV7-2
abundance: -
j_gene: TRBJ2-6
d_gene: -
CDR3aa: CASSGSDSLFASGANVLTF
CDR3nt: TGTGCCAGCAGCGGATCGGACAGTCTCTTTGCGTCTGGGGCCAACGTCCTGACTTTC

v_gene: TRBV19
abundance: -
j_gene: TRBJ2-7
d_gene: -
CDR3aa: CASSIGGLQSYEQYF
CDR3nt: TGTGCCAGTAGTATAGGAGGACTCCAATCCTACGAGCAGTACTTC

v_gene: TRBV9
abundance: -
j_gene: TRBJ2-1
d_gene: TRBD1
CDR3aa: CASSVTGQGHNEQFF
CDR3nt: TGTGCCAGCAGCGTAACGGGACAGGGCCACAATGAGCAGTTCTTC

v_gene: TRBV10-1
abundance: -
j_gene: TRBJ2-7
d_gene: TRBD1
CDR3aa: CASTPERGQQYF
CDR3nt: TGCGCCAGCACCCCTGAGAGGGGGCAGCAGTACTTC

v_gene: TRBV4-1
abundance: -
j_gene: TRBJ2-7
d_gene: TRBD1
CDR3aa: CASSPTIVDRGYEQYF
CDR3nt: TGCGCCAGCAGCCCAACTATCGTAGACAGGGGCTACGAGCAGTACTTC

v_gene: TRBV28
abundance: -
j_gene: TRBJ1-4
d_gene: -
CDR3aa: CASRLGRGANEKLFF
CDR3nt: TGTGCCAGCAGACTAGGACGGGGAGCTAATGAAAAACTGTTTTTT

v_gene: TRBV7-9
abundance: -
j_gene: TRBJ2-1
d_gene: TRBD2
CDR3aa: CASSQGLEVEQFF
CDR3nt: TGTGCCAGCAGCCAAGGACTAGAAGTTGAGCAGTTCTTC

v_gene: TRBV4-1
abundance: -
j_gene: TRBJ2-7
d_gene: TRBD2
CDR3aa: CASSQDPSGRYYEQYF
CDR3nt: TGCGCCAGCAGCCAAGATCCCAGCGGGAGATACTACGAGCAGTACTTC

v_gene: TRBV10-3
abundance: -
j_gene: TRBJ2-7
d_gene: TRBD1
CDR3aa: CAISHEDRVPFYEQYF
CDR3nt: TGTGCCATCAGCCACGAAGACAGGGTACCCTTCTACGAGCAGTACTTC

v_gene: TRBV19
abundance: -
j_gene: TRBJ2-7
d_gene: -
CDR3aa: CASSITISRAYEQYF
CDR3nt: TGTGCCAGTAGTATTACGATTTCGCGGGCCTACGAGCAGTACTTC

v_gene: TRBV25-1
abundance: -
j_gene: TRBJ2-1
d_gene: TRBD2
CDR3aa: CASSDLLTPGLANEQFF
CDR3nt: TGTGCCAGCAGTGACCTCCTAACCCCGGGACTAGCGAATGAGCAGTTCTTC

v_gene: TRBV4-1
abundance: -
j_gene: TRBJ2-2
d_gene: -
CDR3aa: CASSSTNTGELFF
CDR3nt: TGCGCCAGCAGCTCAACGAACACCGGGGAGCTGTTTTTT

v_gene: TRBV21-1
abundance: few
j_gene: TRBJ1-3
d_gene: -
CDR3aa: CASSQPRGRSSTTWLVENTIYF
CDR3nt: TGTGCCAGCAGCCAACCCAGGGGCAGGAGTTCTACAACCTGGTTGGTAGAAAACACCATATATTTT

v_gene: TRBV4-1
abundance: -
j_gene: TRBJ1-1
d_gene: -
CDR3aa: CASSQSGKENTEAFF
CDR3nt: TGCGCCAGCAGCCAATCGGGGAAGGAAAACACTGAAGCTTTCTTT

v_gene: TRBV9
abundance: -
j_gene: TRBJ2-7
d_gene: TRBD2
CDR3aa: CASSGLSYSGSSYEQYF
CDR3nt: TGTGCCAGCAGCGGGCTCTCATACAGCGGGAGCTCCTACGAGCAGTACTTC

v_gene: TRBV6-5
abundance: -
j_gene: TRBJ2-7
d_gene: -
CDR3aa: CASSYTGGGEQYF
CDR3nt: TGTGCCAGCAGTTACACCGGAGGAGGCGAGCAGTACTTC

v_gene: TRBV28
abundance: -
j_gene: TRBJ2-7
d_gene: TRBD1
CDR3aa: CASIPPGDRAYEQYF
CDR3nt: TGTGCCAGCATCCCTCCTGGGGACAGGGCCTACGAGCAGTACTTC

v_gene: TRBV19
abundance: -
j_gene: TRBJ2-1
d_gene: TRBD2
CDR3aa: CASSIGLAAYNEQFF
CDR3nt: TGTGCCAGTAGTATCGGACTAGCGGCTTACAATGAGCAGTTCTTC

v_gene: TRBV5-4
abundance: -
j_gene: TRBJ2-7
d_gene: -
CDR3aa: CASSLVEDTGVEQYF
CDR3nt: TGTGCCAGCAGCTTGGTGGAGGATACCGGGGTCGAGCAGTACTTC